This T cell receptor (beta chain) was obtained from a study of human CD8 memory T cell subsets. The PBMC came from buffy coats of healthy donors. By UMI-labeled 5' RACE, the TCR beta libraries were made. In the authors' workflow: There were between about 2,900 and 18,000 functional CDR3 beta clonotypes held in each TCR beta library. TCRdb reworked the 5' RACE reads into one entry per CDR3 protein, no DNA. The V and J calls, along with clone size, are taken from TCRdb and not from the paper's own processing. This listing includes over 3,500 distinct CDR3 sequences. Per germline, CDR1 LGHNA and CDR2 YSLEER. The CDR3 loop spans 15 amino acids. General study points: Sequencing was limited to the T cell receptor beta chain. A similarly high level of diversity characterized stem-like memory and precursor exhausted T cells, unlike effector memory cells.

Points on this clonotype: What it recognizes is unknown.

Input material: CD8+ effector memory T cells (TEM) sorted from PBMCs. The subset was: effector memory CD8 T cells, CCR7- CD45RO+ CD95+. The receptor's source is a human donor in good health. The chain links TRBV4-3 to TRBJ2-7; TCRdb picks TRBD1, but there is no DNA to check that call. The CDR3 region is CASGPPGGDSYEQYF.